This entry lists 3 T cell receptor beta chains sequenced from one sample in a study of graft-versus-host responses after intestinal transplantation. The study plated approximately 200,000 CFSE-labeled responders with approximately 200,000 irradiated, violet-dye-labeled stimulators. TCRdb keeps only in-frame clones here, not all; method: immunoSEQ multiplex PCR. The repertoire holds roughly 23,000 clones, with around 47% as singletons. The sample was alloreactive CD8+ T cells from a mixed lymphocyte reaction culture, taken before transplantation. The subset: CFSE-low proliferating T cells sorted from roughly 6-day pre-transplant mixed lymphocyte reaction (GvH or HvG direction). These receptors were taken from a human patient who was an organ donor for intestinal transplantation.

The V call is TRBV5-4, the J call TRBJ1-1, with 10 bases identical to TRBD1. This CDR3 comprises 14 residues. Germline V gene sequence: CDR1 SGHNT, CDR2 YYREEE (reference sequence). V shed 4 bases, J shed 0 bases, and the junction held 0 bases outside the gene matches. CDR3: CASSGTGVNTEAFF. Here the CDR3 DNA reads TGTGCCAGCAGCGGGACAGGGGTGAACACTGAAGCTTTCTTT.

This rearrangement joins TRBV25-1 to TRBJ2-7, with 10 bases lining up with TRBD1. The CDR3 contains 14 residues. After removal of 2 bases from V and 5 bases from J, the junction contained 3 bases not matched to a gene. CDR1 and CDR2 (germline): MGHDK, SYGVNS. The CDR3, as DNA: TGTGCCAGCAGTGAACATGGGACAGGGGACGAGCAGTACTTC. Its protein is CASSEHGTGDEQYF.

The J gene is TRBJ1-2, the V gene TRBV28, with 9 positions matching TRBD1. CDR1 and CDR2 from the germline V gene are MDHEN and SYDVKM. The CDR3 contains 15 residues. The trim removed 1 base at V and 3 bases at J, leaving 3 bases unmatched. The CDR3 coding sequence is TGTGCCAGCAGTTTATCCACAGGGGGCTACTATGGCTACACCTTC. It translates to CASSLSTGGYYGYTF.